This T cell receptor (beta chain) was recorded in a study of cytomegalovirus exposure and HLA in healthy donors. Use of 60 Vbeta and 13 Jbeta primers characterized the PCR. Clones were sequenced by immunoSEQ multiplex PCR, and TCRdb holds only the in-frame ones, with some missing. The sample lists 150,000 to 200,000 clones, around 83% occurring once. Germline V lookup: CDR1 SQVTM, CDR2 ANQGSEA. Trimming removed 5 bases at V and 0 bases at J, with 22 bases between. This CDR3 has 17 residues. Sequencing was performed on PBMCs. This receptor was identified in a woman aged 40 to 50 in good health and CMV-seronegative. The chain combines TRBV29-1 with TRBJ1-2, with D perhaps matching TRBD1 (6 bases). CDR3 amino acids: CSVMTGHGLEANYGYTF. CDR3 in DNA: TGCAGCGTTATGACGGGACACGGCCTAGAAGCTAACTATGGCTACACCTTC.